This T cell receptor (beta chain) was identified during a study of blood T cell repertoires in COVID-19. Overall study: Spain, Italy and the United States supplied samples that represented acute and convalescent COVID-19. T cells, B-cell-depleted T cells, or PBMCs supplied cDNA or gDNA.

Original processing notes: How many nucleated cells were present was estimated from reference gene primer amplification. Sequencing was performed with immunoSEQ multiplex PCR; in TCRdb, only in-frame clones are kept and a portion is missing. Clonal size and the V and J genes are those of that table, whereas D and trimming came from the DNA. Here the sample spans approximately 69,000 clones, around 67% being singletons. Germline assignment: CDR1 SNHLY and CDR2 FYNNEI. The V gene end was trimmed by 0 bases and the J gene end by 7 bases; junction bases not matched to a gene: 10. The CDR3 is made up of 17 amino acids.

This chain links TRBV2 with TRBJ1-5; 9 bases agree with TRBD1. The sequence derives from a man aged 60 to 75 with acute or convalescent COVID-19. The sample was peripheral blood. The CDR3 sequence: CASSEARTGGMNQPQHF. The DNA for the CDR3 is TGTGCCAGCAGTGAAGCAAGAACAGGGGGCATGAACCAGCCCCAGCATTTT.